The 4 T cell receptor beta chains below all came from one sample that was sequenced in a study of cytomegalovirus exposure and HLA in healthy donors. It was with 60 Vbeta and 13 Jbeta primers that the PCR ran. Some clones are missing from TCRdb's copy, which holds only in-frame ones; the method was immunoSEQ multiplex PCR. The sample records about 160,000 clones, almost 80% being singletons. Sequences were obtained from PBMCs. Every receptor here comes from a woman in her forties or fifties in good health and CMV-seronegative.

DNA of the CDR3: TGTGCCAGCAGCAAAGAGGGGGACATAGTGAACACTGAAGCTTTCTTT. It codes for CASSKEGDIVNTEAFF. V usage is TRBV21-1 and J usage is TRBJ1-1; TRBD1 is the table's D call and was not checked against the DNA. TRBV21-1 is assigned pseudogene status. The CDR3 sequence is 16 residues long.

The rearrangement joins TRBV7-3 to TRBJ1-1, with 8 bases aligning to TRBD1. Losses at the gene ends were 5 bases for V and 4 bases for J; bases not matched to a gene: 6. The CDR3 is made up of 14 amino acids. From germline, CDR1 is SGHTA and CDR2 FQGTGA. The chain's CDR3 is CASSLRDRGTEAFF. The CDR3 DNA follows: TGTGCCAGCAGCCTCCGAGACAGGGGCACTGAAGCTTTCTTT.

The chain joins TRBV5-6 to TRBJ2-1; TRBD1 matches at 9 bases. The CDR3 has 16 residues. The J segment lost 4 bases and the V segment lost 3 bases, leaving 8 bases of the junction unmatched. CDR1 is SGHDT, CDR2 YYEEEE, per germline. The DNA of the CDR3 is TGTGCCAGCAGCTCCGGGACAGGGCGGGAGTACAATGAGCAGTTCTTC. Protein sequence: CASSSGTGREYNEQFF.

This clone was counted only a few times. The chain recombines TRBV2 with TRBJ2-1, with 10 bases aligning to TRBD2. The V gene's germline CDR1 is SNHLY and CDR2 FYNNEI. V shed 8 bases, J shed 6 bases, and the junction held 7 bases outside the gene matches. This CDR3 has 14 amino acids. CDR3 nucleotide sequence: TGTGCCAGCGTTTCTAGCGGGAGTAGCAATGAGCAGTTCTTC. This sequence encodes CASVSSGSSNEQFF.